One sample yielded the 27 T cell receptor beta chains listed below, sequenced in a study of blood T cell repertoires in COVID-19. The method was immunoSEQ multiplex PCR; TCRdb's version includes in-frame clones alone and lacks a portion of them. The data contain about 130,000 clones, approximately 82% of them singletons. The sequenced material came from peripheral blood. All receptors come from a man aged 55-75 years who had recovered from COVID-19.

The CDR3 DNA is TGTGCCAGCAACATAATTGGGACAGGGGGTGAAAAACTGTTTTTT. This codes for CASNIIGTGGEKLFF. This chain joins TRBV28 and TRBJ1-4; 11 positions agree with TRBD1. Losses at the gene ends were 7 bases for V and 7 bases for J; bases not matched to a gene: 8. This CDR3 region has 15 residues. Germline V lookup: CDR1 MDHEN, CDR2 SYDVKM.

This clone was seen a single time. The chain is built from TRBV5-1 and TRBJ2-7; perhaps TRBD2 as D (6 bases). Trimming removed 4 bases from V and 2 bases from J, with 13 bases in between. Germline V gene lookup returns CDR1 SGHRS and CDR2 YFSETQ. This CDR3 has 14 residues. CDR3 loop: CASSTGLSPYEQYF. The CDR3 DNA sequence: TGCGCCAGCAGCACGGGACTGAGCCCCTACGAGCAGTACTTC.

The chain combines TRBV7-8 with TRBJ2-5; D remains ambiguous. The V gene's germline CDR1 is SGHVS and CDR2 FQNEAQ. The CDR3 runs 15 residues. Trimming removed 0 bases at V and 1 base at J, with 9 bases between. The CDR3 DNA is TGTGCCAGCAGCTTAGCGCGGCCGAGCCAAGAGACCCAGTACTTC. It codes for CASSLARPSQETQYF.

The gene calls are TRBV18 and TRBJ1-2, with 7 bases that match TRBD1. Trimming removed 4 bases from V and 4 bases from J; junction bases left unmatched: 9. Per germline, CDR1 KGHSH and CDR2 LQKENI. CDR3 length equals 15 residues. CDR3 region: CASSLRTGLSYGYTF. The CDR3, as DNA: TGTGCCAGCTCACTCCGGACAGGCCTCAGCTATGGCTACACCTTC.

The J gene is TRBJ2-5, the V gene TRBV27; 8 bases map to TRBD1. Germline CDR1 is MNHEY and CDR2 is SMNVEV (reference sequence). The CDR3 has 16 residues. The V gene end was trimmed by 5 bases and the J gene end by 5 bases; junction bases not matched to a gene: 13. The CDR3 loop reads CASSPWTGRTIETQYF. The CDR3 DNA reads as TGTGCCAGCAGTCCCTGGACAGGGAGGACGATTGAGACCCAGTACTTC.

This chain joins TRBV6-5 and TRBJ2-2; D might be TRBD1 (6 bases). Germline assignment: CDR1 MNHEY and CDR2 SVGAGI. The CDR3 extends over 14 amino acids. Trimming left V 2 bases short and J 4 bases short, with 8 bases between. The CDR3 spells CASSYRTATGELFF. DNA of the CDR3: TGTGCCAGCAGTTACCGGACAGCCACCGGGGAGCTGTTTTTT.

The CDR3 reads CAWTTSRSSYEQYF. CDR3 bases: TGTGCCTGGACGACTAGCCGGAGCTCCTACGAGCAGTACTTC. This chain links TRBV30 with TRBJ2-7; 7 bases line up with TRBD2. V lost 4 bases and J lost 0; bases outside the gene matches: 6. This CDR3 has 14 amino acids. Germline CDR1 reads GTSNPN; CDR2 reads SVGIG (reference sequence). Full variable domain (missing parts from reference TRBV30 and TRBJ2-7): SQTIHQWPATLVQPVGSPLSLECTVEGTSNPNLYWYRQAAGRGLQLLFYSVGIGQISSEVPQNLSASRPQDRQFILSSKKLLLSDSGFYLCAWTTSRSSYEQYFGPGTRLTVT.

The J gene is TRBJ1-6, the V gene TRBV7-2, with TRBD1 as a possible D gene (5 bases). Trimming stripped 3 bases from V and 5 bases from J, with 8 bases between. This CDR3 is 14 amino acids long. Germline CDR1 and CDR2: SGHTA and FQGNSA. CDR3 in DNA: TGTGCCAGCAGCTTCTCGGGGGATAATTCACCCCTCCACTTT. This gives the protein CASSFSGDNSPLHF.

The chain has TRBV24-1 and TRBJ2-1; 7 bases are shared with TRBD2. CDR1 and CDR2 from the germline V gene are KGHDR and SFDVKD. The ends lost 7 bases at V and 7 bases at J; junction bases unmatched: 3. The CDR3 consists of 12 residues. CDR3 coding DNA: TGTGCCACCAGCTCGGGGGGAAATGAGCAGTTCTTC. It specifies CATSSGGNEQFF.

The J gene is TRBJ1-5, the V gene TRBV20-1; D possibly corresponds to TRBD1 (5 bases). Germline V gene data show CDR1 as DFQATT and CDR2 as SNEGSKA (reference sequence). The CDR3 extends over 16 amino acids. With 3 bases removed from V and 2 bases from J, the gap between germline ends came to 17 bases. CDR3 sequence: CSASGAGFSGNQPQHF. The CDR3 bases are TGCAGTGCTAGTGGGGCAGGGTTTTCGGGCAATCAGCCCCAGCATTTT.

This sequence joins TRBV5-4 and TRBJ1-2; a weak D match, TRBD1 (6 bases). CDR1 is SGHNT and CDR2 is YYREEE in the germline V gene (reference sequence). This CDR3 comprises 14 residues. The V end was cut by 3 bases, the J end by 5 bases, with 14 bases between. The CDR3 here is CASSSPDRPYGYTF. As DNA, the CDR3 is TGTGCCAGCAGCTCTCCTGACAGGCCTTATGGCTACACCTTC.

This chain joins TRBV29-1 and TRBJ2-5, with a tentative D call TRBD1 (5 bases). Germline V gene sequence: CDR1 SQVTM, CDR2 ANQGSEA. The V and J ends lost 6 bases and 0 bases respectively, with 14 bases between them. The CDR3 spans 14 residues. The CDR3: CSVTDRVYQETQYF. Written as DNA, the CDR3 is TGCAGCGTAACAGACAGAGTTTACCAAGAGACCCAGTACTTC.

This clone has a count of ten or more. This chain links TRBV4-2 with TRBJ2-1; 15 bases are shared with TRBD2. J was trimmed by 7 bases and V by 3 bases; bases with no gene match: 4. Germline values: CDR1 LGHNA, CDR2 YNFKEQ. This CDR3 comprises 16 residues. Here the CDR3 DNA reads TGTGCCAGCAGCCAGGGGACTAGCGGGGGGCCAAATGAGCAGTTCTTC. The encoded protein is CASSQGTSGGPNEQFF.

The chain links TRBV7-2 to TRBJ1-5; no definite D call. Trimming took 3 bases from V and 7 from J, leaving 10 bases between them. Per germline, CDR1 SGHTA and CDR2 FQGNSA. The CDR3 is made up of 13 amino acids. The CDR3 spells CASSLGVAQPQHF. The CDR3, as DNA: TGTGCCAGCAGCTTGGGAGTCGCGCAGCCCCAGCATTTT.

This clone was detected a few times. The J gene is TRBJ2-3, the V gene TRBV4-3; TRBD1 aligns across 8 bases. In germline, CDR1 is LGHNA, CDR2 YSLEER. The trim removed 0 bases at V and 5 bases at J, leaving 7 bases unmatched. The CDR3 loop spans 16 amino acids. This CDR3 reads CASSQDQGASKDTQYF. The CDR3 DNA reads as TGCGCCAGCAGCCAAGATCAGGGGGCATCGAAAGATACGCAGTATTTT.

The V gene is TRBV7-2, the J gene TRBJ1-1; possible D gene TRBD1, 5 bases. Trimming removed 0 bases from V and 0 bases from J, with 14 bases in between. The CDR3 spans 17 residues. The germline CDR1 and CDR2 sequences are SGHTA and FQGNSA. CDR3 protein: CASSLAISGGMNTEAFF. Written as DNA, the CDR3 is TGTGCCAGCAGCTTAGCAATCTCCGGGGGAATGAACACTGAAGCTTTCTTT.

The chain recombines TRBV19 with TRBJ1-3, with D perhaps TRBD1 (6 bases). This CDR3 spans 15 amino acids. Germline V gene lookup returns CDR1 LNHDA and CDR2 SQIVND (reference sequence). The V end was cut by 3 bases, the J end by 0 bases, with 9 bases between. The CDR3: CASSMGTISGNTIYF. The DNA of the CDR3 is TGTGCCAGTAGTATGGGGACAATCTCTGGAAACACCATATATTTT.

Only one count was recorded for this clone. The chain employs TRBV19 and TRBJ1-1; D is unclear. Germline CDR1 and CDR2: LNHDA and SQIVND (reference sequence). The V and J ends lost 11 bases and 0 bases respectively, with 7 bases between them. The CDR3 is 11 residues long. In DNA form, the CDR3 reads TGTGCCTCGCAGGTGAACACTGAAGCTTTCTTT. Residues: CASQVNTEAFF.

The genes are TRBV6-5 and TRBJ1-1; tentative D call: TRBD1 (6 bases). With 5 bases removed from V and 1 base from J, the gap between germline ends came to 11 bases. Germline-derived CDR1 and CDR2 are MNHEY and SVGAGI. The CDR3 sequence is 14 residues long. This chain's CDR3 is CASSPGGANTEAFF. The CDR3 bases are TGTGCCAGCAGTCCCGGGGGGGCGAACACTGAAGCTTTCTTT.

This chain joins TRBV5-1 and TRBJ2-7; 10 nucleotides agree with TRBD2. The trim removed 5 bases at V and 3 bases at J, leaving 14 bases unmatched. The CDR3 consists of 17 residues. Per the germline V gene, CDR1 is SGHRS and CDR2 is YFSETQ. For the CDR3, the DNA is TGCGCCAGCAGGGCGGGGGGACCGGGACTAGCGTTCTACGAGCAGTACTTC. Translated, it gives CASRAGGPGLAFYEQYF.

The count of this clone is one. V usage is TRBV9 and J usage is TRBJ1-1, with 11 bases matching TRBD1. The CDR3 runs 15 residues. Per the germline V gene, CDR1 is SGDLS and CDR2 is YYNGEE. The junction had 9 bases not matched to a gene; V was cut back by 5 bases and J by 6 bases. CDR3: CASRGPGQGVSEAFF. CDR3 bases: TGTGCCAGCAGAGGACCGGGACAGGGGGTATCTGAAGCTTTCTTT.

This chain links TRBV7-2 with TRBJ2-5; 13 bases map to TRBD2. V was clipped by 5 bases and J by 5 bases; unmatched bases: 5. The CDR3 length is 15 residues. Germline values: CDR1 SGHTA, CDR2 FQGNSA. CDR3 bases: TGTGCCAGCAGCCTGGGACTAGCGGGAAGGGAGACCCAGTACTTC. It translates to CASSLGLAGRETQYF.

The rearrangement links TRBV7-3 to TRBJ2-1; the match to TRBD1 covers 9 bases. This CDR3 is 15 amino acids long. The V and J ends lost 5 bases and 3 bases, in that order; junction bases with no gene match: 5. CDR1 and CDR2 from the germline V gene are SGHTA and FQGTGA. The CDR3 loop reads CASSPDRGIYNEQFF. Written as DNA, the CDR3 is TGTGCCAGCAGCCCGGACAGGGGAATCTACAATGAGCAGTTCTTC.

The chain has TRBV28 and TRBJ2-2; TRBD1 agrees at 8 bases. V lost 1 base to trimming and J lost 6 bases; unmatched junction nucleotides: 7. The CDR3 totals 16 residues. Germline V gene sequence: CDR1 MDHEN, CDR2 SYDVKM. CDR3 loop: CASSLYSSGGSGELFF. The CDR3 coding sequence is TGTGCCAGCAGTTTATATAGCTCAGGGGGCTCCGGGGAGCTGTTTTTT.

This clone appeared a few times. The chain links TRBV6-5 to TRBJ1-2, with 10 nucleotides matching TRBD1. Germline V CDR1 and CDR2: MNHEY, SVGAGI. The trim removed 7 bases at V and 7 bases at J, leaving 12 bases unmatched. The CDR3 runs 15 residues. CDR3 residues: CASTSGTGEFSGYTF. CDR3 DNA sequence: TGTGCCAGCACCTCCGGGACAGGGGAATTTAGTGGCTACACCTTC.

This chain connects TRBV9 to TRBJ2-3; D gene unclear. The germline V gene has CDR1 SGDLS and CDR2 YYNGEE. V was shortened by 4 bases and J by 0 bases, with 9 bases between the two germline ends. This CDR3 has 14 residues. The DNA of the CDR3 is TGTGCCAGCAGCCTCTCCCCCAGCACAGATACGCAGTATTTT. This translates into CASSLSPSTDTQYF.

V is TRBV27 and J is TRBJ2-1, with TRBD2 identical over 14 bases. J was trimmed by 8 bases and V by 0 bases; bases with no gene match: 3. Looked up from germline, CDR1 is MNHEY and CDR2 is SMNVEV (reference sequence). The CDR3 runs 16 residues. CDR3 sequence reads: CASSLSGTSGSYEQFF. DNA for the CDR3: TGTGCCAGCAGTTTATCCGGGACTAGCGGGAGCTATGAGCAGTTCTTC.